Reported below is one T cell receptor (beta chain). This CDR3 is 15 amino acids long. CDR1 and CDR2 from the germline V gene are GTSNPN and SVGIG (reference sequence). The table came from immunoSEQ multiplex PCR; TCRdb's copy has only in-frame clones and leaves some out. Of about 1 million clones listed, more than 60% are singletons. The source of the sample is a study of shared clonotypes between healthy human individuals. The receptor comes from a man between 18 and 29 years old in good health. Source material: memory CD4+ T cells sorted from blood. The subset denotes: CD45RA-negative fraction. J is TRBJ2-5 and V is TRBV30; TRBD2 matches 8 bases. The J call may be faulty, since TRBJ2-7 better matches the DNA end. CDR3 region: CAWSRPGLGLNEQYF. CDR3 nucleotides: TGTGCCTGGAGCCGACCGGGACTAGGTCTTAACGAGCAGTACTTC.